This note documents a single T cell receptor beta chain sequence. Its antigen remains unknown. This CDR3 has 15 residues. V trimming: 5 bases; J trimming: 4 bases; junction bases outside the gene matches: 6. Germline V CDR1 and CDR2: KGHSH, LQKENI. Researchers used 5'RACE with constant-segment primers to make TCR alpha and TCR beta cDNA libraries that carry sample barcodes and UMIs. TCRdb processed the 5' RACE reads anew with MiXCR; each CDR3 protein has one entry. The table lists roughly 190,000 distinct CDR3 sequences, around 25% of them singletons. This specimen belongs to a study of T-cell memory formation after mild COVID-19. On the study more broadly: Largely, the TCR clusters proved donor specific.

General study results and limits: Some responding clones appeared in pre-infection memory, suggesting cross-reactive memory joined. Contracting clones from day 15 to 85 showed balanced CD4/CD8; later expanders favored CD4+.

This sequence was found in an adult woman who had mild COVID-19 (a few samples of this study predate the infection). Cell type and time point are not known. The chain links TRBV18 to TRBJ2-1, with 9 bases that match TRBD1. Sequencing used PBMCs or a T cell subset sorted from them (not recorded which). The CDR3 nucleotides are TGTGCCAGCTCAGGGGGACAGGGAAAGTACAATGAGCAGTTCTTC. Its translation is CASSGGQGKYNEQFF.